The TCR beta chain under discussion was sequenced for a study of beta chain features in type 1 diabetes. Study observations and caveats: Any HLA type influence on TCRB rearrangement was left unresolved here. Type 1 diabetes patients had moderately but significantly shorter TCRB CDR3s in all four CD4+ subsets. Across patients, naive, central memory and Treg TCRB repertoires exhibited apparently greater similarity than was observed across healthy donors.

Turning to this clone: Its target is unknown.

Each sorted fraction was over 95% pure. The V gene's germline CDR1 is MNHEY and CDR2 SVGAGI. The CDR3 covers 14 residues. V gave up 6 bases and J gave up 8 bases; unmatched junction bases: 7. The authors reverse transcribed all of the isolated RNA, so sequencing captured expressed TCRB transcripts. Measured with immunoSEQ multiplex PCR; TCRdb has only the in-frame clones, and not every one. In the table there are about 240,000 clones, approximately 15% of which are singletons. Material: naive CD4+ T cells from blood. The chain combines TRBV6-5 with TRBJ1-6, with 7 nucleotides matching TRBD1. The origin of this receptor is a man aged 30 to 39 with type 1 diabetes. The CDR3 DNA reads TGTGCCAGCAGCCGGGGCAGGGGGGATTCACCCCTCCACTTT. It codes for CASSRGRGDSPLHF.